The 19 T cell receptor beta chains reported below all come from one sample, sequenced in a study of blood T cell repertoires in COVID-19. Method: immunoSEQ multiplex PCR; TCRdb's copy keeps in-frame clones and lacks some. The sample has roughly 95,000 clones, under 95% seen once. Sequencing was carried out using peripheral blood. The origin of the receptors is a woman between 50 and 59 years old in a cohort sampled during active COVID-19.

The CDR3 sequence is CASSQSDRGSRGYTF. CDR3 in DNA: TGTGCCAGCAGCCAATCGGACAGGGGGTCGAGGGGCTACACCTTC. The chain couples TRBV11-1 to TRBJ1-2; 10 bases map to TRBD1. Trimming took 5 bases from V and 8 from J; bases not matched to a gene: 11. CDR3 size: 15 residues. Looked up from germline, CDR1 is SGHAT and CDR2 is FQDESV (reference sequence). Full variable domain (outside the CDR3, taken from reference TRBV11-1 and TRBJ1-2): EAEVAQSPRYKITEKSQAVAFWCDPISGHATLYWYRQILGQGPELLVQFQDESVVDDSQLPKDRFSAERLKGVDSTLKIQPAELGDSAMYLCASSQSDRGSRGYTFGSGTRLTVV.

The chain employs TRBV29-1 and TRBJ1-2; 8 bases match TRBD1. V was pared by 7 bases and J by 3 bases, with 7 bases of the junction left unmatched. This CDR3 is 13 amino acids long. Germline V lookup: CDR1 SQVTM, CDR2 ANQGSEA. The CDR3 sequence is CSGRQGPDYGYTF. CDR3 nucleotide sequence: TGCAGCGGTAGACAGGGGCCAGACTATGGCTACACCTTC.

This chain connects TRBV6-5 to TRBJ2-7; maybe TRBD1 (5 bases). Germline CDR1 MNHEY, CDR2 SVGAGI. The CDR3 spans 13 residues. V was pared by 5 bases and J by 0 bases, with 8 bases between. CDR3 sequence: CASSTGFSYEQYF. The CDR3 DNA reads TGTGCCAGCAGTACAGGATTCTCCTACGAGCAGTACTTC.

Concerning this clone itself: Germline is not matched at one junction end, which may reflect a read error. This sequence joins TRBV6-1 and TRBJ2-1; no reliable D call. Germline V gene data show CDR1 as MNHNS and CDR2 as SASEGT. The CDR3 is 15 amino acids. CDR3: CASSEDSSSYNEQFF. The CDR3 nucleotides read TGTGCCAGCAGCGAAGACTCGAGCTCCTACAATGAGCAGTTCTTC.

The gene calls are TRBV24-1 and TRBJ1-2; D is perhaps TRBD1 (6 bases). The length of the CDR3 is 9 residues. Trimming pared 7 bases from V and 13 bases from J, leaving 9 bases between. Germline assignment: CDR1 KGHDR and CDR2 SFDVKD. The DNA for the CDR3 is TGTGCCACCAGGGACAGCCTCACCTTC. Protein: CATRDSLTF.

J is TRBJ1-5 and V is TRBV24-1; tentative D call: TRBD1 (6 bases). The CDR3 covers 13 residues. Germline V gene data show CDR1 as KGHDR and CDR2 as SFDVKD. The ends were cut back, 12 bases at V and 2 bases at J, with 13 bases in the middle. The CDR3 region has the DNA TGTGCCGTACAGGGTAGTGGCAATCAGCCCCAGCATTTT. Translation: CAVQGSGNQPQHF.

The chain recombines TRBV19 with TRBJ1-6, with D perhaps matching TRBD1 (6 bases). This CDR3 spans 15 amino acids. V was trimmed by 3 bases and J by 3 bases, leaving 9 bases between them. CDR1 and CDR2 from the germline V gene are LNHDA and SQIVND (reference sequence). For the CDR3, the DNA is TGTGCCAGTAGTATTGGACAGAACTATAATTCACCCCTCCACTTT. Its translation: CASSIGQNYNSPLHF.

This chain links TRBV14 with TRBJ2-3, with no clear D. The CDR3 has 13 residues. Trimming took off 2 bases at V and 7 bases at J, with 10 bases between the two ends. Germline V gene lookup returns CDR1 SGHDN and CDR2 FVKESK. The CDR3 DNA is TGTGCCAGCAGCCAAATGACGACTTATACGCAGTATTTT. Residues: CASSQMTTYTQYF.

This chain connects TRBV30 to TRBJ1-1, with D perhaps TRBD1 (5 bases). The CDR3 contains 13 residues. Germline V lookup: CDR1 GTSNPN, CDR2 SVGIG (reference sequence). Trimming removed 3 bases at V and 2 bases at J, with 10 bases between. As DNA, the CDR3 is TGTGCCTGGAGGAAGACAGTTAACACTGAAGCTTTCTTT. Translating gives CAWRKTVNTEAFF.

This clone was seen just once. The rearrangement links TRBV29-1 to TRBJ1-1; D ambiguous. The V end was cut by 5 bases, the J end by 0 bases, with 13 bases between. This CDR3 has 14 residues. Germline V gene lookup returns CDR1 SQVTM and CDR2 ANQGSEA. CDR3 protein: CSVTSGYLNTEAFF. The CDR3 DNA reads as TGCAGCGTTACCAGCGGATATTTGAACACTGAAGCTTTCTTT.

CDR3 loop: CASSQPGQLNYGYTF. The CDR3 DNA is TGTGCCAGCAGCCAGCCGGGACAACTGAACTATGGCTACACCTTC. This chain links TRBV3-1 (or the pseudogene TRBV3-2) with TRBJ1-2; maybe TRBD1 (6 bases). CDR3 length: 15 residues. Per the germline V gene, CDR1 is LGHDT and CDR2 is YNNKEL (reference sequence). V gave up 3 bases and J gave up 2 bases, with 13 bases separating them.

The chain's CDR3 is CASSLWAGKSGELFF. The CDR3 coding sequence is TGTGCCAGCAGTTTATGGGCAGGGAAATCCGGGGAGCTGTTTTTT. The V and J genes are TRBV28 and TRBJ2-2; TRBD1 might be the D (5 bases). The CDR3 has 15 amino acids. Trimming took 0 bases from V and 6 from J, leaving 11 bases between them. Looked up from germline, CDR1 is MDHEN and CDR2 is SYDVKM. The variable domain in full, completed from reference TRBV28 and TRBJ2-2, reads DVKVTQSSRYLVKRTGEKVFLECVQDMDHENMFWYRQDPGLGLRLIYFSYDVKMKEKGDIPEGYSVSREKKERFSLILESASTNQTSMYLCASSLWAGKSGELFFGEGSRLTVL.

The gene calls are TRBV6-1 and TRBJ2-3; possibly TRBD2 for D (5 bases). The CDR3 consists of 14 residues. V dropped 1 base and J dropped 6 bases, with 11 bases sitting between them. Germline assignment: CDR1 MNHNS and CDR2 SASEGT. The CDR3 DNA follows: TGTGCCAGCAGTGAAGTTGGACTCCGGGATACGCAGTATTTT. Amino acids: CASSEVGLRDTQYF.

The chain couples TRBV5-1 to TRBJ2-5; 8 positions match TRBD1. Trimming took 4 bases from V and 3 from J; bases not matched to a gene: 8. In germline, CDR1 is SGHRS, CDR2 YFSETQ. CDR3 length: 15 amino acids. This CDR3 is CASSQSTGGEETQYF. Here the CDR3 DNA reads TGCGCCAGCAGCCAAAGCACAGGGGGAGAAGAGACCCAGTACTTC.

This clone was counted a single time. This sequence joins TRBV3-1 (or the pseudogene TRBV3-2) and TRBJ2-2; no clear D gene. This CDR3 is 15 amino acids long. CDR1 LGHDT and CDR2 YNNKEL come from the germline V gene (reference sequence). Trimming stripped 1 base from V and 4 bases from J, with 10 bases between. CDR3 in amino acids: CASSQGWQATGELFF. CDR3 coding DNA: TGTGCCAGCAGCCAAGGGTGGCAGGCCACCGGGGAGCTGTTTTTT.

V is TRBV29-1 and J is TRBJ2-3, with no clear D. The germline CDR1 and CDR2 sequences are SQVTM and ANQGSEA. The CDR3 is 14 residues long. The V end lost 0 bases, the J end lost 1 base, and 8 bases lay between the germline ends. In DNA, the CDR3 is TGCAGCGTTGAAGATCCTTGGCGCACAGATACGCAGTATTTT. Its protein is CSVEDPWRTDTQYF.

The V gene is TRBV30, the J gene TRBJ1-2; TRBD1 aligns across 8 bases. The CDR3 sequence is 13 residues long. Looked up from germline, CDR1 is GTSNPN and CDR2 is SVGIG (reference sequence). V dropped 6 bases and J dropped 3; count of bases not matched to a gene: 6. CDR3 nucleotides: TGTGCCTGTCAGACAGGGGAAGACTATGGCTACACCTTC. This encodes CACQTGEDYGYTF.

This chain joins TRBV5-4 and TRBJ2-2; D is unclear. Per the germline V gene, CDR1 is SGHNT and CDR2 is YYREEE (reference sequence). The CDR3 spans 16 residues. Trimming removed 1 base from V and 0 bases from J, with 10 bases in between. The CDR3 nucleotides are TGTGCCAGCAGCTTGTTGGTCAGTTCGAACACCGGGGAGCTGTTTTTT. Protein: CASSLLVSSNTGELFF.

V usage is TRBV9 and J usage is TRBJ2-5, with a tentative D call TRBD2 (5 bases). Germline V lookup: CDR1 SGDLS, CDR2 YYNGEE. The ends were cut back, 5 bases at V and 7 bases at J, with 12 bases in the middle. This CDR3 has 12 amino acids. Here the CDR3 DNA reads TGTGCCAGCAGTTCCTTCGCGGGGACCCAGTACTTC. Encoded protein: CASSSFAGTQYF.